This T cell receptor beta chain was captured by sequencing in a study of response to subunit inactivated influenza vaccine. Study-wide points: Authors proposed each seasonal influenza vaccination draws in few new T cells.

TCRdb recomputed calls from the RT-PCR reads with MiXCR, one row per CDR3 protein. The table shows almost 600,000 distinct CDR3 sequences, with approximately 15% occurring only once. At least ten counts were recorded for this clonotype. Its cognate antigen is unknown. Sequencing was performed on PBMCs from blood, taken 11 to 12 days after vaccination. This sequence was found in a man over 45 who received an inactivated influenza vaccine.

The CDR3 DNA sequence: TGTGCCACCAGCGGGACAGGGAGCCGGCAGCCCCAGCATTTT. It encodes CATSGTGSRQPQHF. The J gene is TRBJ1-5, the V gene TRBV15; 9 nucleotides line up with TRBD1. Germline values: CDR1 LNHNV, CDR2 YYDKDF (reference sequence). J gave up 7 bases and V 5 bases, and 6 bases lay outside the gene matches. The CDR3 loop spans 14 amino acids.